This paragraph reports one TCR beta chain. What this receptor recognizes is not known. No clone much larger than this one lies a single base away; base qualities are absent. The trial excluded patients who had a history of autoimmune disease or were on systemic immunosuppression. Peripheral blood for TCR sequencing was collected from all dose cohorts at baseline, on cycle 4 day 1, and on cycle 7 day 1. Samples came from an open-label, multicenter, first-in-human phase I dose-escalation trial of ivuxolimab. Adults with locally advanced or metastatic melanoma, renal cell carcinoma, hepatocellular carcinoma or head and neck squamous cell carcinoma were enrolled in the trial. Before TCR sequencing, CD4+ T cells and CD8+ T cells were sorted from peripheral blood as separate populations. Genomic DNA was extracted from sorted cells for sequencing of the TCRbeta CDR3 region. TCRbeta CDR3 regions were sequenced using the immunoSEQ Assay. What TCRdb holds here is the immuneACCESS table cut down to in-frame rearrangements. Part of the clones is not present; checked against another copy, under half of the missing clones reflect an unresolved V gene, and the others are unexplained. In all, the sample holds about 82,000 clones, and around four fifths of those were seen once. Of the sample, 0.85% falls within the top ten clones.

This sample was taken from a study of OX40 agonist ivuxolimab in advanced cancers. Study-level background: The costimulatory receptor OX40 (CD134) was targeted by ivuxolimab, a fully human IgG2 agonistic monoclonal antibody. Intravenous ivuxolimab was administered to patients every 2 weeks at six dose levels: 0.01, 0.1, 0.3, 1.5, 3 and 10 mg/kg. Among the roughly 50 dose-escalation patients, some 20 had hepatocellular carcinoma, roughly 15 melanoma, 9 renal cell carcinoma and 9 head and neck cancer. A male proportion of almost 85% and a mean age of approximately 60 years, ranging from about 23 to 79, were recorded for the dose-escalation cohort. Patients were allowed to have had prior anti-PD-1, anti-PD-L1 or anti-CTLA-4 therapy, and approximately 40% of the dose-escalation patients had previously received checkpoint inhibitors. Three dose-escalation patients achieved partial responses, one with hepatocellular carcinoma and two with cutaneous melanoma. Peripheral TCRbeta sequencing was intended to test whether TCR sequence diversity was altered and clonal T-cell expansion was caused by ivuxolimab. The monotherapy dose-escalation portion (N of about 50 patients) of the phase I ivuxolimab trial is reported in the paper.

Based on the germline V gene, the CDR1 and CDR2 sequences are SGHDT and YYEEEE. V is pared back by 0 bases and J by 5 bases, with 16 bases lying between the germline termini. Inclusive of the bounding cysteine and phenylalanine, the CDR3 is 16 residues long. Here the CDR3 DNA is all that survives: 48 bases in frame from base 1. General conclusions and limits of the study: In partial responders in the 0.1-3.0 mg/kg groups, normalized peripheral clonal expansion was found to be among the lowest, especially among CD8+ T cells. At doses of 0.1 to 3.0 mg/kg, clonal expansion of both CD4+ and CD8+ blood T cells was observed from baseline to week 6. After ivuxolimab, CD8+ T cells had more expanded clones than CD4+ T cells on average. The antigen specificity of the clonally expanded peripheral T cells was not determined. Low levels of normalized T-cell clonal expansion were also seen in some patients who did not respond.

The sample here was CD4+ or CD8+ T cells sorted from blood, taken in a trial of the OX40 agonist ivuxolimab. The chain is made from TRBV5-6 and TRBJ2-3, with TRBD1 perhaps the D gene, on 5 matching bases. The clonotype comes from an adult with an advanced solid tumor such as melanoma, head and neck, liver or kidney cancer. The CDR3 protein sequence reads: CASSLGQGGGKDTQYF. The DNA sequence reads TGTGCCAGCAGCTTGGGGCAGGGTGGTGGGAAAGATACGCAGTATTTT.